The rows below give T cell receptor beta chains drawn from one sample of a study of T cell repertoires in cytomegalovirus infection. TCRdb re-derived calls from the reads in MiXCR, one entry per CDR3 protein. The profile shows about 130,000 distinct CDR3 sequences, around 32% of them singletons. Their target antigens are unknown. Sample: CD8+ T cells from cultured PBMCs, taken from culture after CMV antigen stimulation. Receptor source: a human donor in good health (CMV status not recorded). Some clones in this sample may be carry-over from other donors' samples. Each CDR3 is given with its conserved first and last residue. Fields, in order: CDR3 length, D gene, clone size, V gene, J gene, CDR3 protein, CDR3 DNA. D genes are given only for firm matches. Not all rows give a size; the values are once, few, many and, for expanded clones, a class.

15	TRBD1	many	TRBV20-1	TRBJ1-1	CSARLDRVLDTEAFF	TGCAGTGCTAGATTGGACAGGGTATTGGACACTGAAGCTTTCTTT
15	NA	NA	TRBV19	TRBJ1-4	CASSTSMATNEKLFF	TGTGCCAGTAGTACCTCGATGGCAACTAATGAAAAACTGTTTTTT
12	NA	few	TRBV29-1	TRBJ2-3	CSVEAPRDTQYF	TGCAGCGTTGAAGCCCCCAGAGATACGCAGTATTTT
17	NA	NA	TRBV7-4	TRBJ2-1	CASSPLQSGQAYNEQFF	TGTGCCAGCAGCCCGCTTCAATCCGGGCAGGCTTACAATGAGCAGTTCTTC
13	TRBD1	many	TRBV7-3	TRBJ1-2	CASSLMTGSGYTF	TGTGCCAGCAGCCTAATGACAGGGTCGGGCTACACCTTC
14	TRBD1	once	TRBV19	TRBJ1-5	CASSIQGANQPQHF	TGTGCCAGTAGTATACAGGGGGCCAATCAGCCCCAGCATTTT
13	NA	NA	TRBV7-2	TRBJ2-5	CASSLGGQEIQYF	TGTGCCAGCAGCCTCGGTGGTCAAGAGATCCAGTACTTC
15	TRBD2	few	TRBV4-1	TRBJ2-7	CASSALAGGPYEQYF	TGCGCCAGCAGCGCTCTAGCGGGGGGTCCCTACGAGCAGTACTTC
13	TRBD1	NA	TRBV28	TRBJ1-5	CATKGTGNQPQHF	TGTGCCACCAAGGGGACAGGCAATCAGCCCCAGCATTTT
15	NA	many	TRBV4-2	TRBJ2-7	CASSQYVGGIYEQYF	TGTGCCAGCAGCCAATATGTCGGTGGAATCTACGAGCAGTACTTC
12	NA	few	TRBV7-9	TRBJ2-7	CASSTGLQEQYF	TGTGCCAGCAGCACGGGACTTCAGGAGCAGTACTTC
10	NA	few	TRBV29-1	TRBJ1-2	CSVEGQGYTF	TGCAGCGTTGAGGGTCAAGGCTACACCTTC
15	NA	NA	TRBV5-5	TRBJ2-5	CASSLAGTPQETQYF	TGTGCCAGCAGCTTGGCCGGGACCCCCCAAGAGACCCAGTACTTC
14	NA	NA	TRBV18	TRBJ2-7	CASSPRLLSLEQYF	TGTGCCAGCTCACCACGACTGCTTTCACTCGAGCAGTACTTC
12	NA	NA	TRBV12-3/TRBV12-4	TRBJ2-1	CASGTEYNEQFF	TGTGCCAGTGGGACGGAATACAATGAGCAGTTCTTC
15	NA	NA	TRBV24-1	TRBJ1-1	CATSRSWGKGTEAFF	TGTGCCACCAGTCGTAGTTGGGGGAAGGGGACTGAAGCTTTCTTT
11	NA	NA	TRBV4-1	TRBJ1-1	CASRGATEAFF	TGCGCCAGCCGGGGGGCCACTGAAGCTTTCTTT
16	TRBD1	NA	TRBV7-9	TRBJ1-1	CASSLKRGRRNTEAFF	TGTGCCAGCAGCTTAAAGAGGGGGCGCAGGAACACTGAAGCTTTCTTT
16	TRBD1	NA	TRBV12-3/TRBV12-4	TRBJ1-5	CASRDDRGFGNQPQHF	TGTGCCAGCAGAGACGACAGGGGGTTTGGCAATCAGCCCCAGCATTTT
15	TRBD1	NA	TRBV19	TRBJ2-3	CASSIGTGSPDTQYF	TGTGCCAGTAGTATAGGGACAGGGTCCCCAGATACGCAGTATTTT
17	NA	few	TRBV19	TRBJ2-7	CASSIFGGQDMEYEQYF	TGTGCCAGTAGTATCTTCGGGGGCCAGGACATGGAGTACGAGCAGTACTTC
15	NA	few	TRBV6-1	TRBJ1-1	CASSEGAGRVTEAFF	TGTGCCAGCAGTGAAGGGGCAGGGAGGGTCACTGAAGCTTTCTTT
13	NA	few	TRBV15	TRBJ2-7	CATKSGGAKEQYF	TGTGCCACCAAATCGGGGGGCGCGAAGGAGCAGTACTTC
14	NA	NA	TRBV7-9	TRBJ1-2	CASSPRGLDYGYTF	TGTGCCAGCAGCCCCAGGGGTTTGGACTATGGCTACACCTTC
13	NA	NA	TRBV10-3	TRBJ2-7	CAITEDSQTGQYF	TGTGCCATCACCGAGGATTCGCAGACGGGGCAGTACTTC
14	NA	many	TRBV5-6	TRBJ1-5	CASSLGGQTQPQHF	TGTGCCAGCAGCTTGGGGGGACAAACTCAGCCCCAGCATTTT
15	NA	few	TRBV7-9	TRBJ2-2	CASRPPGGQVGELFF	TGTGCCAGCAGGCCCCCAGGGGGGCAGGTCGGGGAGCTGTTTTTT
14	TRBD1	NA	TRBV19	TRBJ1-4	CASSRQGGFEKLFF	TGTGCCAGTAGCCGACAGGGAGGTTTTGAAAAACTGTTTTTT
16	TRBD2	few	TRBV19	TRBJ2-7	CASSIDSSGGSYEQYF	TGTGCCAGTAGTATAGATTCAAGCGGGGGTTCCTACGAGCAGTACTTC
16	TRBD2	NA	TRBV7-8	TRBJ2-5	CASTPVGSGVQETQYF	TGTGCCAGCACCCCAGTCGGCAGCGGGGTTCAAGAGACCCAGTACTTC
13	NA	many	TRBV7-2	TRBJ2-1	CASSLGGALEQFF	TGTGCCAGCAGCTTAGGGGGGGCCCTTGAGCAGTTCTTC
15	NA	NA	TRBV7-7	TRBJ2-1	CASSLVLVGYNEQFF	TGTGCCAGCAGCTTAGTACTAGTGGGGTACAATGAGCAGTTCTTC
15	TRBD2	NA	TRBV19	TRBJ2-1	CATGTSGGSYNEQFF	TGTGCCACCGGGACTAGCGGGGGATCCTACAATGAGCAGTTCTTC
15	NA	few	TRBV7-9	TRBJ1-6	CASSLADSLNSPLHF	TGTGCCAGCAGCTTAGCGGACAGTCTTAATTCACCCCTCCACTTT
14	TRBD1	NA	TRBV29-1	TRBJ1-5	CSPTGTGDIQPQHF	TGCAGCCCGACCGGGACAGGGGATATTCAGCCCCAGCATTTT
14	NA	many	TRBV12-3/TRBV12-4	TRBJ1-5	CASSLGGGNQPQHF	TGTGCCAGCAGTTTAGGGGGGGGCAATCAGCCCCAGCATTTT
15	NA	few	TRBV27	TRBJ2-3	CASSLWGRNTDTQYF	TGTGCCAGCAGTTTATGGGGGCGGAACACAGATACGCAGTATTTT
15	TRBD1	many	TRBV6-1	TRBJ2-5	CASSAGTGLSETQYF	TGTGCCAGCAGTGCAGGGACAGGCCTAAGCGAAACCCAGTACTTC
13	TRBD2	NA	TRBV28	TRBJ2-1	CASRTQLAGGQFF	TGTGCCAGCAGGACCCAACTAGCGGGGGGGCAATTCTTC
16	NA	many	TRBV6-5	TRBJ2-2	CASSYRAGINTGELFF	TGTGCCAGCAGTTACCGGGCAGGGATCAACACCGGGGAGCTGTTTTTT
13	NA	many	TRBV7-2	TRBJ2-3	CASSLLLQDTQYF	TGTGCCAGCAGCTTGTTACTCCAAGATACGCAGTATTTT
13	NA	few	TRBV6-6	TRBJ2-1	CASIQQGHNEQFF	TGTGCCAGCATTCAACAGGGCCACAATGAGCAGTTCTTC
15	NA	once	TRBV3-1	TRBJ1-1	CASSHEVQLNTEAFF	TGTGCCAGCAGCCATGAGGTACAGTTGAACACTGAAGCTTTCTTT
15	NA	NA	TRBV4-1	TRBJ2-3	CASRPPAGNTDTQYF	TGCGCCAGCAGGCCCCCTGCGGGGAACACAGATACGCAGTATTTT
15	NA	NA	TRBV27	TRBJ2-7	CASGLNGVPGHEQYF	TGTGCCAGCGGCCTGAACGGCGTACCGGGACACGAGCAGTACTTC
16	TRBD2	NA	TRBV18	TRBJ2-1	CASSNSGGNSYNEQFF	TGTGCCAGCTCAAATAGCGGGGGGAACTCCTACAATGAGCAGTTCTTC
13	TRBD1	NA	TRBV27	TRBJ2-7	CASKPQQGVEQYF	TGTGCCAGCAAACCTCAGCAGGGGGTCGAGCAGTACTTC
14	TRBD1	NA	TRBV19	TRBJ2-1	CASLQGGAYNEQFF	TGTGCCAGTCTTCAAGGGGGCGCCTACAATGAGCAGTTCTTC
15	NA	NA	TRBV20-1	TRBJ2-6	CSARDWGSGANVLTF	TGCAGTGCTAGAGATTGGGGCTCTGGGGCCAACGTCCTGACTTTC
13	NA	few	TRBV12-3/TRBV12-4	TRBJ2-7	CASSLTASYEQYF	TGTGCCAGCAGTTTGACAGCTTCCTACGAGCAGTACTTC
16	NA	NA	TRBV7-6	TRBJ2-1	CASSSWEGDSYNKQFF	TGTGCCAGCAGCTCTTGGGAGGGGGACTCCTACAATAAGCAGTTCTTC
15	TRBD2	few	TRBV27	TRBJ2-5	CASSPAGAALETQYF	TGTGCCAGCAGTCCAGCGGGGGCGGCCTTGGAGACCCAGTACTTC
16	NA	few	TRBV7-4	TRBJ2-7	CASNAANLPFGYEQYF	TGTGCCAGCAACGCAGCAAACCTCCCGTTCGGATACGAGCAGTACTTC
15	NA	NA	TRBV27	TRBJ2-7	CASSFGQTFSYEQYF	TGTGCCAGCAGCTTCGGGCAGACTTTCTCCTACGAGCAGTACTTC
13	NA	NA	TRBV27	TRBJ1-1	CASSARGYTEAFF	TGTGCCAGCAGTGCCCGGGGCTACACTGAAGCTTTCTTT